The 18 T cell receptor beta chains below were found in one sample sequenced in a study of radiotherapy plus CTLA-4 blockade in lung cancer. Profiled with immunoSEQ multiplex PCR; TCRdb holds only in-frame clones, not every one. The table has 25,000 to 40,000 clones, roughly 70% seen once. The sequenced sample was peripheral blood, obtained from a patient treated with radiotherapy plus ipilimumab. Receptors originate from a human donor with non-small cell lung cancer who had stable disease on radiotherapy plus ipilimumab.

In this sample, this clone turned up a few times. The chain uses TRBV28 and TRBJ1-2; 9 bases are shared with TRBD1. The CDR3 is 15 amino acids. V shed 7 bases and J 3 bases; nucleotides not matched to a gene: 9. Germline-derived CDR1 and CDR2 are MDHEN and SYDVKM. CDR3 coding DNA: TGTGCCAGCACCCTCCGGGACAGGGTTGACTATGGCTACACCTTC. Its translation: CASTLRDRVDYGYTF.

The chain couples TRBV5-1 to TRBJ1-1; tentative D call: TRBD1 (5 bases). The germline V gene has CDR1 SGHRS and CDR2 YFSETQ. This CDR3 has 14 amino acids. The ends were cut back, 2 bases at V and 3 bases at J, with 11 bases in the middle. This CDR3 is CASSFGTKDTEAFF. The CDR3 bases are TGCGCCAGCAGCTTCGGGACGAAGGACACTGAAGCTTTCTTT. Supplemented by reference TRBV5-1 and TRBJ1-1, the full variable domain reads KAGVTQTPRYLIKTRGQQVTLSCSPISGHRSVSWYQQTPGQGLQFLFEYFSETQRNKGNFPGRFSGRQFSNSRSEMNVSTLELGDSALYLCASSFGTKDTEAFFGQGTRLTVV.

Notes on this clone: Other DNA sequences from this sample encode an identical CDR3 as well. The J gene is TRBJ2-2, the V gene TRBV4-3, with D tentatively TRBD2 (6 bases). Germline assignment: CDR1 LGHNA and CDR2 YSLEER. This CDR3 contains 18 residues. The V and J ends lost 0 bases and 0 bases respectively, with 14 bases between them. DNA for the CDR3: TGCGCCAGCAGCCAAGATCTCGCTGGCGGGGCGAACACCGGGGAGCTGTTTTTT. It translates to CASSQDLAGGANTGELFF.

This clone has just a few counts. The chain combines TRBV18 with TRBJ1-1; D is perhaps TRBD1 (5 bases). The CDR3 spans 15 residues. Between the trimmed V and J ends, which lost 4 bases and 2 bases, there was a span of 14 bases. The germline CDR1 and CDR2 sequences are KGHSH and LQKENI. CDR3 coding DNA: TGTGCCAGCTCACTGGGGCCAGCGGGAAACACTGAAGCTTTCTTT. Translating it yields CASSLGPAGNTEAFF. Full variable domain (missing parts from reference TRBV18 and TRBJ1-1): NAGVMQNPRHLVRRRGQEARLRCSPMKGHSHVYWYRQLPEEGLKFMVYLQKENIIDESGMPKERFSAEFPKEGPSILRIQQVVRGDSAAYFCASSLGPAGNTEAFFGQGTRLTVV.

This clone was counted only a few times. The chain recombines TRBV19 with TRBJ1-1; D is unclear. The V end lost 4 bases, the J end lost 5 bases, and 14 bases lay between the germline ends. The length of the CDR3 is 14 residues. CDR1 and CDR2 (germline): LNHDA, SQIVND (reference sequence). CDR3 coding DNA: TGTGCCAGTAGTACCAACTTGAGAGGGACTGAAGCTTTCTTT. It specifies CASSTNLRGTEAFF. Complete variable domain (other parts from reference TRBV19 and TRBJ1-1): DGGITQSPKYLFRKEGQNVTLSCEQNLNHDAMYWYRQDPGQGLRLIYYSQIVNDFQKGDIAEGYSVSREKKESFPLTVTSAQKNPTAFYLCASSTNLRGTEAFFGQGTRLTVV.

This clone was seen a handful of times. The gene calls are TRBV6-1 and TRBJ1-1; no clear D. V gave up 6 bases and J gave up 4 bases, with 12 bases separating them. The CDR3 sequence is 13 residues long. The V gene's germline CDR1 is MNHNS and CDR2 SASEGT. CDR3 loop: CASSDGRITEAFF. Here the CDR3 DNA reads TGTGCCAGCAGCGATGGAAGAATCACTGAAGCTTTCTTT.

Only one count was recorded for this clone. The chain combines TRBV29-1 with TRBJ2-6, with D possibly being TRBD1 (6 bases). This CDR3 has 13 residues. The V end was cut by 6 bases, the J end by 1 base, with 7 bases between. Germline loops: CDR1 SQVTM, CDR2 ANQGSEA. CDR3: CSVTGSGANVLTF. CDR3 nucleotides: TGCAGCGTAACAGGGTCTGGGGCCAACGTCCTGACTTTC.

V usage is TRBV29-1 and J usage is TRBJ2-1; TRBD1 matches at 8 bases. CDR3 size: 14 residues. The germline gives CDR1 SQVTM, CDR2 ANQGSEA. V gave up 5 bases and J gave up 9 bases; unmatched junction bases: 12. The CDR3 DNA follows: TGCAGCGTTTACAGGGGGGCTGAGTCCAGTGAGCAGTTCTTC. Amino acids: CSVYRGAESSEQFF.

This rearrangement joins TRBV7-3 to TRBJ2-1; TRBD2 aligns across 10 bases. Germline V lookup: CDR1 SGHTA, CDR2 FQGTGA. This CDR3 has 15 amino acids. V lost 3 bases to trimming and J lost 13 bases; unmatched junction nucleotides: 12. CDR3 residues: CASSLASGSSLTQFF. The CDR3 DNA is TGTGCCAGCAGCTTGGCTAGCGGGAGTTCGCTAACCCAGTTCTTC.

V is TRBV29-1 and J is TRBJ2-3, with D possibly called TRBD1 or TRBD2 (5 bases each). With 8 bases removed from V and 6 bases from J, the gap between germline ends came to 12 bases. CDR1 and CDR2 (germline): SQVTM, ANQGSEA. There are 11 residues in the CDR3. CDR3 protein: CSLRDRDTQYF. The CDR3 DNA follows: TGCAGCCTCCGGGACCGGGATACGCAGTATTTT.

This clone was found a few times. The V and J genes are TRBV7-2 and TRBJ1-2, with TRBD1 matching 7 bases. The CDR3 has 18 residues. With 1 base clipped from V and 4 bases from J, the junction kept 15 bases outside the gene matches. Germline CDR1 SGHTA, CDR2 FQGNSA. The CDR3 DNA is TGTGCCAGCAGCTTAGGTTGGCCAGGGGGTAGGAGCTTCTATGGCTACACCTTC. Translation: CASSLGWPGGRSFYGYTF.

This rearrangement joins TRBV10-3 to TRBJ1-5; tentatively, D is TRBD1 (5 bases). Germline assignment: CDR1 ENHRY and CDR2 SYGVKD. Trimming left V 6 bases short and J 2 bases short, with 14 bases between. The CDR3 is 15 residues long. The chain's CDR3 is CAIRQGLLGNQPQHF. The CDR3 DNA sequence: TGTGCCATCAGGCAGGGTTTGCTAGGCAATCAGCCCCAGCATTTT.

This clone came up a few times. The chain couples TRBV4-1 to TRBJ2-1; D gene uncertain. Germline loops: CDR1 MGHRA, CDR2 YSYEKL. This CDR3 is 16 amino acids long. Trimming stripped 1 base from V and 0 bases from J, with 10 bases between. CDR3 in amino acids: CASSQGDGSSYNEQFF. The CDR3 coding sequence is TGCGCCAGCAGCCAAGGAGACGGTAGCTCCTACAATGAGCAGTTCTTC.

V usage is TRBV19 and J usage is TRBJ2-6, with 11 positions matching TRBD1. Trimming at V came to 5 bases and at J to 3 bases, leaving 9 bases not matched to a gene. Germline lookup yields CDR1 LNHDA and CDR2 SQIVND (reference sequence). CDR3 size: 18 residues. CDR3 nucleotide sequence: TGTGCCAGTAGTGCCTCCGGGACAGGGGGAGTTGGGGCCAACGTCCTGACTTTC. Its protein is CASSASGTGGVGANVLTF. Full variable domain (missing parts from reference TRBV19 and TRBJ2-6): DGGITQSPKYLFRKEGQNVTLSCEQNLNHDAMYWYRQDPGQGLRLIYYSQIVNDFQKGDIAEGYSVSREKKESFPLTVTSAQKNPTAFYLCASSASGTGGVGANVLTFGAGSRLTVL.

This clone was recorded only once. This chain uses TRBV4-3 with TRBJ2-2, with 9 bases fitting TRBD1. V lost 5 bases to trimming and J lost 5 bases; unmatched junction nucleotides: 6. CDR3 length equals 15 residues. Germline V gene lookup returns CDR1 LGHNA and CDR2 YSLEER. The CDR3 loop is CASSYRDRETGELFF. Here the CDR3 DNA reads TGCGCCAGCAGCTACCGGGACAGGGAGACCGGGGAGCTGTTTTTT.

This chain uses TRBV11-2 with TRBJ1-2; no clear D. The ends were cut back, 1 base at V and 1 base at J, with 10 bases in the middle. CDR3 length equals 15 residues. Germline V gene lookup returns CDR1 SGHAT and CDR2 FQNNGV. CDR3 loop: CASSLVAGFNYGYTF. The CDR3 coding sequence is TGTGCCAGCAGCTTAGTGGCAGGCTTTAACTATGGCTACACCTTC.

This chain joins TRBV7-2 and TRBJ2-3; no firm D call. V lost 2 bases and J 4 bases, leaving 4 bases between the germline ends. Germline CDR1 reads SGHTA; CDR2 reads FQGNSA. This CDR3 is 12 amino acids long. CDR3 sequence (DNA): TGTGCCAGCAGCTTATTGTCAGATACGCAGTATTTT. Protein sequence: CASSLLSDTQYF.

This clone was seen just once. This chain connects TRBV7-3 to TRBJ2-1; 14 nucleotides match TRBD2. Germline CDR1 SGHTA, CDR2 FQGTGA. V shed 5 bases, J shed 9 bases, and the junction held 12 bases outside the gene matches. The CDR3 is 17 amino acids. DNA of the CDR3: TGTGCCAGCAGCCCCGGGACTAGCGGGAGCTTGCCGGGTGAGCAGTTCTTC. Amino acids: CASSPGTSGSLPGEQFF.